These 30 T cell receptor beta chains came from one sample sequenced in a study of low-dose radiotherapy and immunotherapy resistance in tumors. Time point here: after trial treatment. This sample's treatment: LDRT plus nivolumab, ipilimumab, low-dose cyclophosphamide and aspirin (RACIN trial). For amplifying TCRs, the PCR ran for about 20 cycles with Phusion, which was used together with a constant-region primer and the adapter on the V primers. Each CDR3 protein gets one entry after TCRdb re-called the reads with MiXCR. The sample includes approximately 52,000 distinct CDR3 sequences, around 34% seen only once; the top ten take around 8%. The starting material was PBMCs, obtained after low-dose radiotherapy plus immunotherapy. These TCRs come from a male donor with rectosigmoid adenocarcinoma.

The chain employs TRBV6-2 or TRBV6-3 and TRBJ2-7; 7 bases fit TRBD1. In germline, CDR1 is MNHEY, CDR2 SVGEGT. The length of the CDR3 is 14 residues. Trimming removed 5 bases from V and 2 bases from J; junction bases left unmatched: 6. The CDR3 nucleotides read TGTGCCAGCAGTGTGGACAGGAACACCTACGAGCAGTACTTC. Translating it yields CASSVDRNTYEQYF.

The chain employs TRBV6-4 and TRBJ1-2, with a tentative D call TRBD1 (6 bases). Germline V CDR1 and CDR2: MRHNA, SNTAGT. This CDR3 contains 13 residues. V lost 0 bases and J lost 5, with 7 bases in between. The CDR3 here is CASSDSGQYGYTF. The CDR3 DNA follows: TGTGCCAGCAGTGACTCGGGACAATATGGCTACACCTTC.

The chain couples TRBV12-3 or TRBV12-4 to TRBJ2-4; 8 bases agree with TRBD1. The CDR3 runs 16 residues. V shed 6 bases, J shed 2 bases, and the junction held 9 bases outside the gene matches. As DNA, the CDR3 is TGTGCCAGCAGCTTGCCGGGACAGGTGACCAAAAACATTCAGTACTTC. Translation: CASSLPGQVTKNIQYF.

This clonotype was counted at least ten times. The chain recombines TRBV28 with TRBJ2-1; 7 bases are shared with TRBD2. V shed 11 bases, J shed 2 bases, and the junction held 3 bases outside the gene matches. Germline V gene lookup returns CDR1 MDHEN and CDR2 SYDVKM. The CDR3 consists of 12 residues. Here the CDR3 reads CAGGGAYNEQFF. CDR3 in DNA: TGTGCCGGGGGGGGGGCCTACAATGAGCAGTTCTTC.

The V call is TRBV18, the J call TRBJ2-2; D not resolved. CDR1 and CDR2 from the germline V gene are KGHSH and LQKENI. The CDR3 sequence is 15 residues long. Deletions cut 0 bases from V and 1 base from J, with 6 bases between. CDR3 protein: CASSPPGRNTGELFF. In DNA, the CDR3 is TGTGCCAGCTCACCACCCGGGCGGAACACCGGGGAGCTGTTTTTT.

This clonotype occurred a few times. The rearrangement links TRBV7-8 to TRBJ2-7; TRBD1 aligns across 9 bases. This CDR3 has 15 residues. The germline V gene has CDR1 SGHVS and CDR2 FQNEAQ. The trim removed 5 bases at V and 4 bases at J, leaving 9 bases unmatched. DNA for the CDR3: TGTGCCAGCAGCCTGGGGGGACAGGGACTTTACGAGCAGTACTTC. Translated: CASSLGGQGLYEQYF.

Notes on this clonotype: This may arise from a read error, as a much more abundant clone is one base away. V usage is TRBV25-1 and J usage is TRBJ2-7; 7 positions match TRBD2. Per the germline V gene, CDR1 is MGHDK and CDR2 is SYGVNS. The CDR3 length is 16 residues. In DNA, the CDR3 is TGTGCCGGCAGTGCCGCCGGACCGGCTAGCGGCTACGAGCAGTACTTC. Translation: CAGSAAGPASGYEQYF.

Remarks on this clonotype: This sequence is one base from a far larger clone and is likely a read error. The rearrangement links TRBV28 to TRBJ1-1; weak D call: TRBD1 (5 bases). Trimming shortened V by 5 bases and J by 0 bases, and 13 bases separated the two germline ends. The CDR3 loop spans 15 amino acids. The germline CDR1 and CDR2 sequences are MDHEN and SYDVKM. The CDR3 is CASSRGRTMNTEAFF. The CDR3 DNA sequence: TGTGCCAGCAGTCGGGGACGGACGATGAACACTGAAGCTTTCTTT.

The sample holds many counts of this clonotype. The rearrangement links TRBV11-2 to TRBJ2-1; 7 positions agree with TRBD1. CDR3 length: 16 residues. Germline V gene sequence: CDR1 SGHAT, CDR2 FQNNGV. J gave up 1 base and V 6 bases, and 9 bases lay outside the gene matches. CDR3 amino acids: CASRSDTGVSYNEQFF. The CDR3 bases are TGTGCCAGCAGATCCGACACAGGGGTTTCCTACAATGAGCAGTTCTTC.

This clonotype counts as medium-sized. The chain is built from TRBV28 and TRBJ1-5; D might be TRBD1 (5 bases). V was cut by 0 bases and J by 2 bases, with 8 bases left in between. Germline lookup yields CDR1 MDHEN and CDR2 SYDVKM. This CDR3 contains 15 residues. CDR3 residues: CASSLWQGGNQPQHF. Written as DNA, the CDR3 is TGTGCCAGCAGTTTATGGCAGGGAGGCAATCAGCCCCAGCATTTT.

This clonotype was recorded many times. V usage is TRBV9 and J usage is TRBJ2-5; 7 bases agree with TRBD1. V shed 5 bases and J 5 bases; nucleotides not matched to a gene: 12. Germline V CDR1 and CDR2: SGDLS, YYNGEE. The CDR3 length is 15 residues. The CDR3: CASSFKGQLYETQYF. CDR3 DNA: TGTGCCAGCAGTTTTAAGGGACAGCTATATGAGACCCAGTACTTC.

This clonotype was seen at least ten times. This rearrangement joins TRBV7-9 to TRBJ2-3, with D perhaps TRBD1 (5 bases). This CDR3 is 13 amino acids long. Germline CDR1 is SEHNR and CDR2 is FQNEAQ (reference sequence). Deletions cut 2 bases from V and 7 bases from J, with 10 bases between. CDR3 nucleotide sequence: TGTGCCAGCAGCTTAAACCAGGACAATACGCAGTATTTT. Amino acids: CASSLNQDNTQYF.

The rearrangement uses TRBV24-1 and TRBJ1-3; unclear D gene. CDR3 length: 14 amino acids. The germline V gene encodes CDR1 KGHDR and CDR2 SFDVKD. V lost 2 bases and J lost 1, with 5 bases in between. CDR3 coding DNA: TGTGCCACCAGTGATTGGGTTTCTGGAAACACCATATATTTT. Its protein product is CATSDWVSGNTIYF.

At least ten counts were recorded for this clonotype. The J gene is TRBJ2-1, the V gene TRBV28; TRBD2 matches 7 bases. The germline V gene encodes CDR1 MDHEN and CDR2 SYDVKM. The CDR3 length is 16 residues. J lost 4 bases, V lost 6 bases, and 12 bases had no gene match. Written as DNA, the CDR3 is TGTGCCAGCAGCCTCCTCGGAGCGGGGTTATACAATGAGCAGTTCTTC. Its protein is CASSLLGAGLYNEQFF.

This clonotype was observed many times. This chain joins TRBV25-1 and TRBJ2-3, with 7 positions matching TRBD1. J gave up 3 bases and V 2 bases, and 8 bases lay outside the gene matches. From germline, CDR1 is MGHDK and CDR2 SYGVNS. This CDR3 has 16 residues. CDR3 bases: TGTGCCAGCAGTGAAACCACAGGGGATTGGACAGATACGCAGTATTTT. Translating gives CASSETTGDWTDTQYF.

This clonotype was observed at least ten times. The gene calls are TRBV20-1 and TRBJ2-2, with 9 nucleotides matching TRBD2. Germline values: CDR1 DFQATT, CDR2 SNEGSKA (reference sequence). J lost 8 bases, V lost 0 bases, and 10 bases had no gene match. The CDR3 has 16 residues. The CDR3 reads CSARDTLSGSAGELFF. CDR3 nucleotide sequence: TGCAGTGCTAGAGATACCCTTAGCGGGAGTGCGGGGGAGCTGTTTTTT.

The rearrangement links TRBV28 to TRBJ2-1; 13 bases are shared with TRBD2. Germline V CDR1 and CDR2: MDHEN, SYDVKM. This CDR3 has 16 residues. V was clipped by 3 bases and J by 8 bases; unmatched bases: 7. The CDR3, as DNA: TGTGCCAGCAGTTTGTCGACTAGCGGGAGGAGGTATGAGCAGTTCTTC. Encoded protein: CASSLSTSGRRYEQFF.

The chain carries TRBV11-2 and TRBJ2-1; 8 bases are a match to TRBD2. Germline CDR1 reads SGHAT; CDR2 reads FQNNGV. This CDR3 region has 16 residues. V shed 5 bases and J 2 bases; nucleotides not matched to a gene: 8. CDR3 protein: CASSVIAGYPYNEQFF. The CDR3 DNA reads as TGTGCCAGCAGCGTTATAGCGGGATACCCCTACAATGAGCAGTTCTTC.

This clonotype appeared many times. The rearrangement uses TRBV6-2 or TRBV6-3 and TRBJ1-2; 7 bases are shared with TRBD1. The CDR3 contains 13 residues. With 4 bases clipped from V and 3 bases from J, the junction kept 2 bases outside the gene matches. Looked up from germline, CDR1 is MNHEY and CDR2 is SVGEGT. CDR3 in DNA: TGTGCCAGCAGTTGGGGGACAGACTATGGCTACACCTTC. Translated, it gives CASSWGTDYGYTF.

This clonotype is medium-sized within its sample. The chain has TRBV6-1 and TRBJ2-2; 8 nucleotides align to TRBD1. The CDR3 runs 15 residues. CDR1 is MNHNS and CDR2 is SASEGT in the germline V gene. The ends lost 2 bases at V and 7 bases at J; junction bases unmatched: 6. The CDR3 reads CASSENRGKGGELFF. The CDR3 coding sequence is TGTGCCAGCAGTGAAAACAGGGGGAAGGGCGGGGAGCTGTTTTTT.

The chain joins TRBV7-8 to TRBJ1-3; D is unclear. This CDR3 spans 15 amino acids. With 7 bases removed from V and 0 bases from J, the gap between germline ends came to 13 bases. The germline gives CDR1 SGHVS, CDR2 FQNEAQ. The chain's CDR3 is CASTQVSSSGNTIYF. The DNA for the CDR3 is TGTGCCAGCACCCAGGTCAGCAGCTCTGGAAACACCATATATTTT.

This clonotype was seen repeatedly, ten times or more. The chain is built from TRBV12-3 or TRBV12-4 and TRBJ1-5; tentative D call: TRBD1 (6 bases). CDR3 length: 14 amino acids. V was pared by 6 bases and J by 5 bases, with 14 bases between. CDR3 sequence reads: CASRDSLTHQPQHF. The CDR3 DNA is TGTGCCAGCAGGGACAGTCTCACGCATCAGCCCCAGCATTTT.

The chain recombines TRBV18 with TRBJ2-1, with 7 positions matching TRBD2. The V segment lost 3 bases and the J segment 9 bases; nucleotides outside the gene matches: 5. The germline CDR1 and CDR2 sequences are KGHSH and LQKENI. This CDR3 has 13 amino acids. CDR3 sequence: CASSPSRESEQFF. The CDR3 region has the DNA TGTGCCAGCTCACCTTCGCGGGAGAGTGAGCAGTTCTTC.

This clonotype was seen ten or more times. The CDR3 sequence: CAHGSPNTEAFF. The CDR3 DNA reads TGTGCCCACGGCAGCCCTAACACTGAAGCTTTCTTT. The chain uses TRBV28 and TRBJ1-1; the D is unclear. V was cut by 11 bases and J by 2 bases, with 12 bases left in between. Germline V gives CDR1 MDHEN, CDR2 SYDVKM. CDR3 length: 12 residues. The whole variable domain, remainder taken from reference TRBV28 and TRBJ1-1, is DVKVTQSSRYLVKRTGEKVFLECVQDMDHENMFWYRQDPGLGLRLIYFSYDVKMKEKGDIPEGYSVSREKKERFSLILESASTNQTSMYLCAHGSPNTEAFFGQGTRLTVV.

The genes are TRBV28 and TRBJ1-2; TRBD1 is a possible D gene (6 bases). Per germline, CDR1 MDHEN and CDR2 SYDVKM. V lost 1 base and J lost 1, with 7 bases in between. This CDR3 contains 14 residues. CDR3 nucleotides: TGTGCCAGCAGTTTATACAGGGATAACTATGGCTACACCTTC. Its protein product is CASSLYRDNYGYTF.

J is TRBJ2-7 and V is TRBV2, with D tentatively TRBD1 (6 bases). Looked up from germline, CDR1 is SNHLY and CDR2 is FYNNEI. This CDR3 contains 13 residues. The ends were cut back, 5 bases at V and 5 bases at J, with 13 bases in the middle. This CDR3 is CASSNRVLHEQYF. Written as DNA, the CDR3 is TGTGCCAGCAGTAACAGGGTCCTCCACGAGCAGTACTTC.

This clonotype was counted many times. J is TRBJ2-3 and V is TRBV7-9; 9 positions agree with TRBD1. CDR1 and CDR2 from the germline V gene are SEHNR and FQNEAQ (reference sequence). Losses at the gene ends were 3 bases for V and 7 bases for J; bases not matched to a gene: 5. The CDR3 has 14 amino acids. CDR3 sequence: CASSFGTGKNTQYF. CDR3 sequence (DNA): TGTGCCAGCAGCTTCGGGACAGGGAAGAATACGCAGTATTTT.

This clonotype was picked up a small number of times. The chain combines TRBV5-1 with TRBJ2-2, with D uncertain. The V and J ends lost 4 bases and 7 bases respectively, with 8 bases between them. Germline CDR1 is SGHRS and CDR2 is YFSETQ. The CDR3 runs 12 residues. Here the CDR3 reads CASSEDGGELFF. The CDR3 coding sequence is TGCGCCAGCAGCGAGGACGGCGGGGAGCTGTTTTTT.

This CDR3 is CASTPTGAVYEQYF. The CDR3, as DNA: TGTGCCAGCACCCCCACCGGCGCAGTCTACGAGCAGTACTTC. This rearrangement joins TRBV7-8 to TRBJ2-7; D remains ambiguous. The CDR3 is 14 residues long. V lost 7 bases, J lost 3 bases, and 16 bases lay in between. Per the germline V gene, CDR1 is SGHVS and CDR2 is FQNEAQ.

This chain connects TRBV6-1 to TRBJ2-5, with D uncertain. CDR1 is MNHNS and CDR2 is SASEGT in the germline V gene. The CDR3 is 15 amino acids. V was cut by 2 bases and J by 1 base, with 11 bases left in between. The CDR3: CASSEWAAPQETQYF. CDR3 DNA: TGTGCCAGCAGTGAATGGGCAGCCCCCCAAGAGACCCAGTACTTC.